This record looks at one T cell receptor beta chain sequence and its context. This entry is derived from a study of shared clonotypes between healthy human individuals. Study overall: Per donor, three plates held CD4 naive cells, three held CD4 memory, two held CD8 naive and one held CD8 memory.

The CDR3 totals 16 residues. The J segment lost 2 bases and the V segment lost 6 bases, leaving 6 bases of the junction unmatched. Germline assignment: CDR1 SNHLY and CDR2 FYNNEI. Original handling: Junction-only sequences without quality scores came from ImmunoSEQ, so filtering differed. Repertoires were generated with immunoSEQ multiplex PCR, while TCRdb's copy carries only in-frame clones and drops some. Clonal size and the V and J genes are those of that table, whereas D and trimming came from the DNA. The table has 2 million to 3 million clones, over 85% seen once. The sequence was obtained from a man aged 18 to 30 in good health. Some clones in this sample may be carry-over from other donors' samples. The chain is built from TRBV2 and TRBJ2-2; 10 positions match TRBD2. The sample taken for sequencing was naive CD4+ T cells from PBMCs. Subset meaning: CD45RA+ positively selected. CDR3 sequence reads: CASSLWTSGNTGELFF. In DNA, the CDR3 is TGTGCCAGCAGCCTCTGGACTAGCGGTAACACCGGGGAGCTGTTTTTT.